This is a list of T cell receptor beta chains from one sample in a study of blood T cell repertoires in COVID-19. TCRdb's table, derived via immunoSEQ multiplex PCR, lists solely in-frame clones and lacks some. The sample consists of approximately 230,000 clones, just over 85% of them appearing once. The sample consisted of PBMCs or T cells enriched from blood (not recorded which). The receptors stem from a man aged 40-49 years who had recovered from COVID-19. The CDR3 runs from the conserved cysteine through the conserved F or W. A D gene is named only where the DNA matches it firmly. Size is omitted from some rows. Given values are once, few, many or a class for expanded clones.

TRBD1 TRBJ1-4 TRBV29-1 few CSVAGTGDEKLFF TGCAGCGTTGCCGGGACAGGGGATGAAAAACTGTTTTTT
NA TRBJ2-7 TRBV3-1/TRBV3-2 NA CASGPPGFPYEQYF TGTGCCAGCGGGCCCCCAGGGTTCCCCTACGAGCAGTACTTC
NA TRBJ2-5 TRBV5-1 NA CASSLGGNQETQYF TGCGCCAGCAGCTTGGGAGGGAACCAAGAGACCCAGTACTTC
TRBD1 TRBJ1-2 TRBV27 NA CASSPTPRGRGYTF TGTGCCAGCAGTCCCACCCCCAGGGGGCGCGGCTACACCTTC
NA TRBJ2-7 TRBV10-1 NA CASSELYEQYF TGCGCCAGCAGTGAGTTATACGAGCAGTACTTC
NA TRBJ1-4 TRBV7-2 NA CASSLNGPSLEKLFF TGTGCCAGCAGCTTAAACGGCCCGAGCTTGGAGAAACTGTTTTTT
NA TRBJ1-5 TRBV27 NA CASSLFPRGGQPQHF TGTGCCAGCAGTTTATTCCCCCGGGGGGGGCAGCCCCAGCATTTT
TRBD1 TRBJ2-7 TRBV19 NA CASSITGVEQYF TGTGCCAGTAGTATTACAGGGGTCGAGCAGTACTTC
TRBD1 TRBJ1-2 TRBV7-9 NA CASRGTGGNYGYTF TGTGCCAGCAGGGGGACAGGGGGCAACTATGGCTACACCTTC
TRBD1 TRBJ1-2 TRBV4-2 NA CASSQGNTGGGYTF TGTGCCAGCAGCCAAGGAAATACAGGGGGCGGCTACACCTTC
NA TRBJ2-2 TRBV5-1 NA CASASAVANTGELFF TGCGCCAGCGCCTCGGCGGTAGCGAACACCGGGGAGCTGTTTTTT
NA TRBJ1-2 TRBV29-1 NA CSVEVRGLGGYTF TGCAGCGTTGAAGTACGGGGGTTAGGTGGCTACACCTTC